The present entry profiles one T cell receptor (beta chain) with its context. This clone was observed once. It has no known antigen specificity. Base qualities are not provided; no much larger clone lies one nucleotide away. In total, 500 to 700 healthy bone marrow donors made up the cohort. Cohort members were all nominally healthy when sampled, although unrecorded immune exposures were likely present. The donor tested CMV seropositive, placing the donor among the 250 to 350 seropositive members of the cohort. Each donor provided a peripheral blood sample, and peripheral blood mononuclear cells were used for TCR beta sequencing. The Qiagen DNeasy Blood Extraction Kit was used to extract genomic DNA from the blood cell samples. Libraries were constructed by the immunoSEQ multiplex PCR assay. The multiplex PCR relied on a mix of 60 forward primers for TCR Vbeta segments and 13 reverse primers for TCR Jbeta segments. The CDR3 region of rearranged TCR beta genes was amplified from genomic DNA by a multiplex PCR assay. Amplified TCR beta libraries were sequenced as 87-base-pair reads on the Illumina HiSeq System. The published analysis was carried out like this. A later analysis counted tens of millions of unique TCR beta chains across the 640 or so repertoires, and around 12 million of these chains were shared by at least two donors. Raw reads were error-corrected and collapsed into unique sequences with a nearest-neighbor algorithm that merged closely related sequences to remove PCR and sequencing errors. To assign V, D and J gene segments, CDR3 sequences were aligned to IMGT reference sequences. For a sequence to be retained, a match of at least six nucleotides to both a V gene segment and a J gene segment was required. Rearrangements were called productive when the CDR3 lacked stop codons and stayed in frame with V and J; all others were non-productive. CDR3 was defined according to IMGT convention as the region running from the second conserved V-encoded cysteine to the conserved J-encoded phenylalanine. In an earlier analysis of some 550 of the donors, sequences lacking an unambiguous match to a single V gene segment were excluded. An earlier analysis of fewer than 750 of the donors classified V segments as functional when productive rearrangements were above 56.7% and as segregating when the standard deviation between donors was above 5%. A statistical classification framework was built to diagnose cytomegalovirus status from the catalog of TCR beta chain sequences. A later analysis assigned V and J genes by comparing TCR nucleotide sequences with IMGT/GENE-DB human TR gene sequences. Using the TCRdist pipeline, a later analysis assigned CDR3 sequences along with most-parsimonious VDJ recombination scenarios. In a later analysis, every TCR beta chain was defined by the combination of its CDR3 amino acid sequence and its V-gene family, and reads without a unique V-gene family were dropped. To address suspected cross-contamination and a sequencing artifact, a later analysis removed some 620 highly shared, low-generation-probability nucleotide sequences. A later analysis calculated a clonal expansion index for each public chain from normalized within-repertoire ranks of inferred template counts. Generation probabilities in a later analysis came from a VDJ recombination model fitted to out-of-frame rearrangements, and those results were checked against IGoR. In a later analysis, TCR-TCR, TCR-HLA and TCR-CMV co-occurrence was scored with hypergeometric tests, and a repertoire-size bias correction was applied to TCR pairs. In a later analysis, false discovery rates were estimated by permuting HLA or CMV assignments 20 times. In a later analysis, co-occurring TCRs were grouped using DBSCAN, with TCRdist sequence similarity added in when clustering inside HLA-allele-positive subsets. Repertoires with fewer than 30,000 or more than 120,000 public chains were left out of co-occurrence clustering, as were five repertoires with anomalous nucleotide sharing. TCRdb stores this immuneACCESS table with in-frame sequences only. Part of the clones is absent; in the studies checked, under half of the shortfall reflects unresolved V genes, and no reason is known for the rest. That table gives V, J and clone size, and the DNA gave D and trimming. In this sample the table shows 95,000 to 150,000 clones, under 80% of which occur a single time. The top ten hold about 13% of the sample.

This sample is drawn from a study of cytomegalovirus exposure and HLA in healthy donors (dated 2017 in TCRdb). Study-level background: An earlier analysis of several hundred of the donors reported 250 to 350 Gb of sequence data and some 100 million unique TCR beta sequences from about 200 million T cells. Approximately 310 gigabases of sequencing data and tens of millions of unique TCR sequences made up an early release that covered 500 to 700 HLA-typed donors. Among the roughly 380 genotyped donors, 81% belonged to the genetic ancestry cluster associated with self-reported Caucasian donors. The study aimed to test whether signatures of past pathogen exposure could be identified by cataloging public T cell receptors. The T cell repertoires of about 700 subjects were profiled by immunosequencing and related to cytomegalovirus serostatus. A separate validation cohort of over a hundred different subjects was used in addition to the roughly 670-subject first cohort. To predict cytomegalovirus infection status, the study brought together high-throughput TCR immunosequencing, statistical association of individual TCRs with disease status, and machine learning. In a later analysis, previously published TCR beta repertoires from several hundred donors were re-analyzed and high-resolution HLA genotyping was added so that TCR occurrence patterns could be studied. Rather than using new phenotypic data, the later analysis identified candidate immune exposures from TCR beta sequences and from how often those sequences occurred across donors. An earlier analysis of approximately 500 of the donors applied high-throughput TCR beta sequencing to assess whether each TCR beta V gene segment acted as functional or pseudogenic. Alongside the repertoire data, information on donor age, sex, ethnicity and CMV serostatus was compiled. A later genetic analysis took genome-wide SNP genotypes for about 55% of the roughly 700 donors and used that subset as a discovery cohort. All discovery cohort repertoires had been generated on a single sequencing platform. Class I and class II HLA loci were covered by the typing at four-digit resolution. Typing coverage differed by locus: A, B, C, DRB1 and DQB1 were typed in roughly 620-630 donors, DQA1 in about 500, DPA1 in around 610, and DPB1 in approximately 450. A handful of DR-DQ haplotypes were handled as single units for association and clustering because linkage in the cohort was strong. Among under 450 genotyped donors of the cohort, an average of 235,054 unique TCR beta nucleotide sequences were sequenced per donor, roughly 20% of them non-productive. Study-wide findings and limitations: A few of the identified cytomegalovirus-associated TCR beta chains were confirmed in vitro to be specific for cytomegalovirus antigens. Most CMV-associated TCR beta chains appeared to be HLA-restricted in a later analysis, and the HLA associations seemed to be driven largely by CMV exposure. In both the original and validation cohorts, the classifier was reported to diagnose cytomegalovirus status with high specificity and sensitivity. Linkage disequilibrium might explain the correlated functional status among segregating V segments, but an unknown experimental factor could not be ruled out. V-gene and J-gene trimming of TCR beta chains was associated with a missense DCLRE1C variant in a later genetic analysis, and the association was replicated in an independent cohort. This cohort had only TCR beta chains sequenced, and the lack of alpha or paired-chain data limited which features could be detected. Specific HLA alleles were associated with roughly 17,000 TCR beta sequences at a false discovery rate of 0.05 in a later analysis. In an earlier analysis of 587 of the donors, most TCR beta V segments appeared in productive rearrangements about 87% or about 30% of the time, broadly matching IMGT annotations. The authors suggested that the approach could potentially be generalized to other disease states and immunological phenotypes. A later analysis found that TCR association rates varied across HLA loci, with DRB1 alleles showing the most associated TCRs and HLA-C alleles the fewest. A total of 150 to 200 TCR beta chains were listed by the study as associated with cytomegalovirus. A cluster of highly shared sequence variants was judged likely to be a technical artifact of the sequencing pipeline. Because some donors lacked HLA typing at each locus, the association tests relied only on the typed subset. Sequencing depth was assumed to be roughly uniform across donors in the presence/absence analyses, though that assumption may not hold. Assigning TCR associations to individual alleles was difficult when HLA alleles, especially DR and DQ, strongly co-occurred. Several of the top co-occurrence clusters appeared to be linked to parvovirus B19, influenza, CMV and Epstein-Barr virus, according to a later analysis. A further reported finding was that TCR beta sequences accurately predicted the HLA-A and HLA-B alleles for most subjects in the first cohort. Because counts were too low, roughly 17 rarely observed V segments, including chromosome 9 orphons, were left out of the earlier analysis of over 550 of the donors. The only immune exposure information available for the cohort was CMV serostatus. Across donors, most TCR sequences were observed very rarely, whereas some public TCRs were present in many individuals. In a later analysis, HLA-associated TCR beta chains were found to be more clonally expanded and to have lower generation probabilities than equally common non-associated chains. In a later genetic analysis, fewer N-insertions in productive TCRs were reported among donors in an Asian-associated ancestry cluster than the approximately 670-donor mean.

This receptor was obtained from a woman aged 55-75 years in good health and CMV-seropositive. Material: PBMCs.

The CDR3 loop reads CASSIGTGPQYGYTF. The DNA sequence is given as TGTGCCAGCAGCATCGGGACAGGGCCCCAATATGGCTACACCTTC. The V and J segments used are TRBV5-4 and TRBJ1-2; TRBD1 lines up with 9 middle nucleotides. The CDR3 starts with the cysteine, ends with the phenylalanine, and has 15 residues. The kept DNA is CDR3 alone, 45 bases in frame from the first base. Based on the germline V gene (reference sequence), the CDR1 and CDR2 sequences are SGHNT and YYREEE. After removal of 4 bases from V and 5 bases from J, the junction retains 9 bases not matched to a gene.